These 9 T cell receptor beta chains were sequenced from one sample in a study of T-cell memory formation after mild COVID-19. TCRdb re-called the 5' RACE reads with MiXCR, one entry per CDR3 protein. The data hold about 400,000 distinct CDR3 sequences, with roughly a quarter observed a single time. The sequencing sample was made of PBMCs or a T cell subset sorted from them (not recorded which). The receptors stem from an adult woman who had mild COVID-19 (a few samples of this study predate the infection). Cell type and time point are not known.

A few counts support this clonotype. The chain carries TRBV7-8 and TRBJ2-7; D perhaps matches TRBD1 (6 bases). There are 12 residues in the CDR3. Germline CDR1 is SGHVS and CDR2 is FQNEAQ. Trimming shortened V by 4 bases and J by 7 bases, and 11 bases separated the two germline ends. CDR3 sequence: CASSYEDREQYF. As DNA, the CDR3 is TGTGCCAGCAGCTACGAAGACAGGGAGCAGTACTTC.

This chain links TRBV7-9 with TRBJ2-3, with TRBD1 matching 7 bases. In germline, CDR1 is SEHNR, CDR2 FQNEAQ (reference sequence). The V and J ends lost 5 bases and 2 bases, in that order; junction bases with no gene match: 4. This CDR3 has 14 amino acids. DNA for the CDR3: TGTGCCAGCAGCCCACAGGGGTACACAGATACGCAGTATTTT. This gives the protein CASSPQGYTDTQYF.

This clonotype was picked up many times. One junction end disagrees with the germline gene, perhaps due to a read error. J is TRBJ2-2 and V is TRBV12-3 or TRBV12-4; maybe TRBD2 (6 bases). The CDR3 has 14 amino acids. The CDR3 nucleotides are TGTGCCAGCAGTTGGGGACTTTTTCCCGGGAAGCTGTTTTTT. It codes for CASSWGLFPGKLFF.

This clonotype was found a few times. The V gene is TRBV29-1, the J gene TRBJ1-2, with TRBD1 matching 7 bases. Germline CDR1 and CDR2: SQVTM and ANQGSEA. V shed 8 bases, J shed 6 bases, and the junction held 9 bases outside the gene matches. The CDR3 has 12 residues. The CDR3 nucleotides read TGCAGCACATTGACAGGGTCCAATGGCTACACCTTC. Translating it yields CSTLTGSNGYTF.

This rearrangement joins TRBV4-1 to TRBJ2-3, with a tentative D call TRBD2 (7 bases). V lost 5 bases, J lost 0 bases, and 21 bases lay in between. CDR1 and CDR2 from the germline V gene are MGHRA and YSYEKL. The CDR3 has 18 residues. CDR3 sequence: CASSTPPRGGDSTDTQYF. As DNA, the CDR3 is TGCGCCAGCAGCACACCGCCCCGCGGGGGCGACAGCACAGATACGCAGTATTTT.

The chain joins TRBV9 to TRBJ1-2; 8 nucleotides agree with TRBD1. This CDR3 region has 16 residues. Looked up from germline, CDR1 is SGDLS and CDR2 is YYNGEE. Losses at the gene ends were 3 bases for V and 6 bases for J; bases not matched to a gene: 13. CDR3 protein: CASSAGQAAIGNGYTF. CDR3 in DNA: TGTGCCAGCAGCGCGGGACAGGCCGCAATTGGGAATGGCTACACCTTC.

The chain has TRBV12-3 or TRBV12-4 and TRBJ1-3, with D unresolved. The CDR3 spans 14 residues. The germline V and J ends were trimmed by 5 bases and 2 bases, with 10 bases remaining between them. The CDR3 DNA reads TGTGCCAGCAGTCGCGAGAGGGCTGGAAACACCATATATTTT. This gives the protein CASSRERAGNTIYF.

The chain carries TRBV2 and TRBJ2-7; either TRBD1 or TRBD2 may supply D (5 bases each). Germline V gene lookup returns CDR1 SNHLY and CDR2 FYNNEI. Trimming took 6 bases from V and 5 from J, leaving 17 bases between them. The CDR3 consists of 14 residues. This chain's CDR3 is CASSRDRRSHEQYF. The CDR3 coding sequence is TGTGCCAGCAGCCGGGACCGAAGGTCCCACGAGCAGTACTTC.

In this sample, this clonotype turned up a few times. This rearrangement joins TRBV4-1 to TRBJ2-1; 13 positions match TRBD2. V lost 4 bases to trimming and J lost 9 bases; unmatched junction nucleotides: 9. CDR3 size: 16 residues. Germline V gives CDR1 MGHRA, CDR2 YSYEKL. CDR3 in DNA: TGCGCCAGCAGCCGTGCGACTAGCGGGGGGAGGAGTGAGCAGTTCTTC. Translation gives CASSRATSGGRSEQFF.